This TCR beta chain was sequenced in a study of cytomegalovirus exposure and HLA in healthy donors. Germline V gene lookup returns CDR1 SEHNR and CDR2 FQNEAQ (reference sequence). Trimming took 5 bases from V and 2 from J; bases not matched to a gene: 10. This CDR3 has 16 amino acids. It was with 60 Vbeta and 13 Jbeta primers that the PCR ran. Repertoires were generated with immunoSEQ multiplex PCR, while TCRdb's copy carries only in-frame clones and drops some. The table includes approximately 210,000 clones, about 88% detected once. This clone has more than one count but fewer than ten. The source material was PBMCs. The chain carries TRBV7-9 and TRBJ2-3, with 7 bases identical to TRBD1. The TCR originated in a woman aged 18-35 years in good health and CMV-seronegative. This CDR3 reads CASSNGQELNTDTQYF. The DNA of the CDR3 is TGTGCCAGCAGCAATGGACAGGAACTAAACACAGATACGCAGTATTTT.